These 32 T cell receptor beta chains were all obtained from the same sample, sequenced in a study of prognosis after radiotherapy for stage I lung cancer. Starting from genomic DNA, TCR beta CDR3 was amplified through two-round multiplex PCR. The first round of PCR was done with primers that matched each TRBV and TRBJ gene. TCRdb recomputed calls from the multiplex PCR reads with MiXCR, one row per CDR3 protein. The sample shows nearly 20,000 distinct CDR3 sequences, around 26% of them seen only once. This specimen consisted of PBMCs, obtained before or after stereotactic body radiation therapy (not recorded which). The receptors stem from a donor aged 50 or older with non-small cell lung cancer.

This clonotype occurred many times. This rearrangement joins TRBV5-6 to TRBJ2-1; 9 bases are shared with TRBD2. V trimming: 3 bases; J trimming: 15 bases; junction bases outside the gene matches: 4. The CDR3 totals 11 residues. Germline V gives CDR1 SGHDT, CDR2 YYEEEE. CDR3 bases: TGTGCCAGCAGCTATAGCGGGAGTATGTTCTTC. It is translated as CASSYSGSMFF.

On this clonotype itself: This may arise from a read error, as a much more abundant clone is one base away. The chain carries TRBV6-1 and TRBJ2-5; possibly TRBD2 for D (5 bases). CDR1 MNHNS and CDR2 SASEGT come from the germline V gene. This CDR3 comprises 13 residues. Written as DNA, the CDR3 is TGTGCCAGCAGCCGAGGGTACCAAGAGGCCCAGTACTTC. Its protein product is CASSRGYQEAQYF.

This clonotype came up many times. The chain recombines TRBV18 with TRBJ2-7; D may be TRBD2 (5 bases). Germline lookup yields CDR1 KGHSH and CDR2 LQKENI. This CDR3 is built from 12 residues. V shed 6 bases and J shed 0 bases, with 6 bases lying between them. CDR3 DNA: TGTGCCAGCTCTACTAGCTCCTACGAGCAGTACTTC. It specifies CASSTSSYEQYF. The complete variable domain, with remaining parts taken from reference TRBV18 and TRBJ2-7, reads NAGVMQNPRHLVRRRGQEARLRCSPMKGHSHVYWYRQLPEEGLKFMVYLQKENIIDESGMPKERFSAEFPKEGPSILRIQQVVRGDSAAYFCASSTSSYEQYFGPGTRLTVT.

In its sample, this clonotype was seen many times. J is TRBJ2-4 and V is TRBV20-1, with 10 nucleotides matching TRBD1. The length of the CDR3 is 15 residues. The J segment lost 9 bases and the V segment lost 6 bases, leaving 14 bases of the junction unmatched. Looked up from germline, CDR1 is DFQATT and CDR2 is SNEGSKA (reference sequence). In DNA form, the CDR3 reads TGCAGTGCAGCCGGGACAGGGGTCTATCTGGGCATTCAGTACTTC. It is translated as CSAAGTGVYLGIQYF.

V and J are TRBV7-2 and TRBJ2-3, with 13 bases fitting TRBD2. V lost 4 bases, J lost 12 bases, and 13 bases stayed unmatched. This CDR3 has 16 residues. Germline CDR1 SGHTA, CDR2 FQGNSA. DNA of the CDR3: TGTGCCAGCAGCTCGGGACTAGCGGGAATCACAGATGCTCAGTATTTT. This gives the protein CASSSGLAGITDAQYF.

This CDR3 reads CSAFERDTRELFF. For the CDR3, the DNA is TGCAGTGCTTTTGAGCGGGACACAAGGGAGCTGTTTTTT. The chain joins TRBV20-1 to TRBJ2-2; D perhaps matches TRBD2 (7 bases). Germline CDR1 and CDR2: DFQATT and SNEGSKA (reference sequence). V was trimmed by 5 bases and J by 9 bases, leaving 16 bases between them. The CDR3 contains 13 residues.

This clonotype occurred a few times. A much bigger clone sits one base away, suggesting this may be a read error. The CDR3 DNA reads as TGTGCCGGCAGTTACCCGTCCCAGGGGCGGCGTGGCTACACCTTC. Translation gives CAGSYPSQGRRGYTF. The chain uses TRBV6-5 and TRBJ1-2, with D maybe TRBD1 (6 bases). This CDR3 is built from 15 residues. Germline-derived CDR1 and CDR2 are MNHEY and SVGAGI.

This clonotype was found many times. J is TRBJ2-2 and V is TRBV12-3 or TRBV12-4; 7 bases line up with TRBD1. The CDR3 length is 15 residues. Trimming at V came to 5 bases and at J to 0 bases, leaving 3 bases not matched to a gene. The CDR3 sequence: CASSPGTANTGELFF. CDR3 coding DNA: TGTGCCAGCAGTCCAGGGACAGCGAACACCGGGGAGCTGTTTTTT.

With respect to this clonotype: Just one base apart from a much larger clone, this may be a read error. This rearrangement joins TRBV6-1 to TRBJ2-7; D is undetermined. Germline-derived CDR1 and CDR2 are MNHNS and SASEGT. The CDR3 has 11 residues. The CDR3 DNA follows: TGTGCCGGCAGAAACTCCTACGAGCAGTACTTC. It specifies CAGRNSYEQYF.

This clonotype was counted at least ten times. V usage is TRBV3-1 and J usage is TRBJ2-1, with D maybe TRBD1 (5 bases). V was pared by 3 bases and J by 5 bases, with 11 bases between. The CDR3 is 14 residues long. Germline V lookup: CDR1 LGHDT, CDR2 YNNKEL (reference sequence). The CDR3 loop is CASSQSDNNNEQFF. CDR3 coding DNA: TGTGCCAGCAGCCAGTCGGACAACAACAATGAGCAGTTCTTC.

Of note for this clonotype: As the CDR3 is not closed by the conserved phenylalanine or tryptophan, this likely results from a read error. The DNA is omitted, as the CDR3 cannot be located on it reliably, and the CDR3 follows TCRdb's listing. The chain employs TRBV7-2 and TRBJ1-2. CDR1 SGHTA and CDR2 FQGNSA come from the germline V gene. The CDR3 spans 14 amino acids, including both terminal residues. The chain's CDR3 is CASSLGPASGGYTL.

There are many counts of this clonotype. The rearrangement uses TRBV5-1 and TRBJ2-7; the match to TRBD1 covers 7 bases. The CDR3 runs 15 residues. After removal of 0 bases from V and 6 bases from J, the junction contained 9 bases not matched to a gene. CDR1 and CDR2 from the germline V gene are SGHRS and YFSETQ. The CDR3 spells CASSLGTGEWGEQYF. The CDR3 nucleotides read TGCGCCAGCAGCTTGGGTACAGGGGAGTGGGGCGAGCAGTACTTC.

This clonotype was counted many times. The chain combines TRBV6-1 with TRBJ1-2; TRBD1 agrees at 8 bases. Germline lookup yields CDR1 MNHNS and CDR2 SASEGT. The CDR3 covers 14 residues. After removal of 5 bases from V and 5 bases from J, the junction contained 7 bases not matched to a gene. The CDR3 DNA follows: TGTGCCAGCAGTAATTCGGGACAGGTATATGGCTACACCTTC. Protein: CASSNSGQVYGYTF.

This clonotype was detected ten times or more. The chain joins TRBV12-3 or TRBV12-4 to TRBJ2-1, with 8 bases identical to TRBD1. Unmatched junction bases numbered 5, after V lost 7 bases and J lost 9 bases. CDR3 length: 12 amino acids. The CDR3 sequence is CASTRTGSEQFF. CDR3 bases: TGTGCCAGCACCCGGACAGGGAGTGAGCAGTTCTTC.

This clonotype was seen many times. The chain links TRBV19 to TRBJ1-1; perhaps TRBD1 as D (6 bases). V was shortened by 3 bases and J by 3 bases, with 11 bases between the two germline ends. Germline assignment: CDR1 LNHDA and CDR2 SQIVND (reference sequence). The CDR3 is 14 amino acids. The DNA for the CDR3 is TGTGCCAGTAGTATTACTGACAGGTACACTGAAGCTTTCTTT. Protein: CASSITDRYTEAFF.

Ten or more counts support this clonotype. The rearrangement joins TRBV27 to TRBJ2-7, with 8 bases identical to TRBD1. The junction had 8 bases not matched to a gene; V was cut back by 6 bases and J by 4 bases. Germline V gene sequence: CDR1 MNHEY, CDR2 SMNVEV (reference sequence). This CDR3 contains 14 residues. The CDR3 DNA reads TGTGCCAGCAGCACCGGGACAGGTTTATACGAGCAGTACTTC. Its protein product is CASSTGTGLYEQYF.

Regarding this clonotype: Only one base separates this from a far larger clonotype, so it likely reflects a read error. V and J are TRBV6-8 and TRBJ2-7; D gene uncertain. V lost 5 bases and J 3 bases, leaving 11 bases between the germline ends. The CDR3 length is 13 residues. In germline, CDR1 is MNHGY, CDR2 SAAAGT. This CDR3 is CASSPTESYEQYF. The DNA for the CDR3 is TGTGCCAGCAGTCCGACGGAGAGCTACGAGCAGTACTTC.

This clonotype was observed many times. J is TRBJ2-3 and V is TRBV27, with 8 bases identical to TRBD1. After removal of 7 bases from V and 3 bases from J, the junction contained 3 bases not matched to a gene. The CDR3 is 13 residues long. Germline V gene data show CDR1 as MNHEY and CDR2 as SMNVEV (reference sequence). The CDR3 DNA is TGTGCCAGCACAGGACAGGGAACAGATACGCAGTATTTT. Translation gives CASTGQGTDTQYF.

This clonotype showed up many times. This rearrangement joins TRBV20-1 to TRBJ2-1; 11 nucleotides line up with TRBD2. Germline lookup yields CDR1 DFQATT and CDR2 SNEGSKA (reference sequence). The trim removed 5 bases at V and 3 bases at J, leaving 0 bases unmatched. The CDR3 loop spans 13 amino acids. The CDR3, as DNA: TGCAGTGCTGGGACTAGCGGCTACAATGAGCAGTTCTTC. It specifies CSAGTSGYNEQFF.

The table lists this clonotype with many counts. The chain carries TRBV2 and TRBJ2-2; 12 nucleotides agree with TRBD2. The CDR3 contains 16 residues. CDR1 is SNHLY, CDR2 FYNNEI, per germline. Losses at the gene ends were 7 bases for V and 8 bases for J; bases not matched to a gene: 11. The CDR3 loop is CASTIRLAGVGGELFF. The DNA of the CDR3 is TGTGCCAGCACCATTAGACTAGCGGGAGTTGGTGGGGAGCTGTTTTTT.

This clonotype was seen repeatedly, ten times or more. The V gene is TRBV2, the J gene TRBJ2-1; 7 bases are shared with TRBD1. V dropped 6 bases and J dropped 0; count of bases not matched to a gene: 5. The CDR3 is 15 residues long. Per germline, CDR1 SNHLY and CDR2 FYNNEI. The CDR3 sequence is CASRAGTASYNEQFF. CDR3 DNA: TGTGCCAGCAGAGCCGGGACAGCCTCCTACAATGAGCAGTTCTTC.

Only a few counts were recorded for this clonotype. One end of the junction does not line up with germline, which may come from a read error. The chain joins TRBV12-3 or TRBV12-4 to TRBJ1-6; the D is unclear. The CDR3 is 15 residues long. Here the CDR3 reads CAGSPQVIYNSPLHF. In DNA form, the CDR3 reads TGTGCCGGCAGCCCGCAGGTGATCTATAATTCACCCCTCCACTTT.

This chain joins TRBV20-1 and TRBJ2-1, with D unclear. The CDR3 runs to 16 residues. Trimming pared 3 bases from V and 4 bases from J, leaving 19 bases between. Germline CDR1 DFQATT, CDR2 SNEGSKA (reference sequence). The CDR3 loop reads CSASNPSGGLYNEQFF. As DNA, the CDR3 is TGCAGTGCTAGCAACCCGTCGGGTGGGCTGTACAATGAGCAGTTCTTC.

This clonotype was found many times. The rearrangement uses TRBV7-9 and TRBJ1-4, with D perhaps matching TRBD1 (6 bases). There are 12 residues in the CDR3. The V gene lost 5 bases and the J gene lost 7 bases, with 8 bases spanning the gap. Germline lookup yields CDR1 SEHNR and CDR2 FQNEAQ (reference sequence). CDR3 nucleotide sequence: TGTGCCAGCAGCCCCAGGGGTGAAAAACTGTTTTTT. It is translated as CASSPRGEKLFF. Full variable domain (missing parts from reference TRBV7-9 and TRBJ1-4): DTGVSQNPRHKITKRGQNVTFRCDPISEHNRLYWYRQTLGQGPEFLTYFQNEAQLEKSRLLSDRFSAERPKGSFSTLEIQRTEQGDSAMYLCASSPRGEKLFFGSGTQLSVL.

This clonotype has ten or more counts. The gene calls are TRBV20-1 and TRBJ1-1; D is unclear. Trimming took off 1 base at V and 6 bases at J, with 9 bases between the two ends. The germline CDR1 and CDR2 sequences are DFQATT and SNEGSKA (reference sequence). This CDR3 contains 12 residues. The CDR3 DNA reads TGCAGTGCTAGAGGAGATGGTGCTGAAGCTTTCTTT. Protein product: CSARGDGAEAFF.

Ten or more counts support this clonotype. The J gene is TRBJ2-7, the V gene TRBV12-3 or TRBV12-4, with D perhaps matching TRBD2 (6 bases). This CDR3 has 14 amino acids. V was cut by 3 bases and J by 1 base, with 10 bases left in between. CDR3 nucleotides: TGTGCCAGCAGTTTGACGGGAGTTTCCTACGAGCAGTACTTC. It is translated as CASSLTGVSYEQYF.

The chain links TRBV7-2 to TRBJ2-7; D gene ambiguous. CDR3 length equals 13 residues. V shed 5 bases and J shed 7 bases, with 15 bases lying between them. The V gene's germline CDR1 is SGHTA and CDR2 FQGNSA. This CDR3 reads CASSPTARGEQYF. The CDR3 DNA sequence: TGTGCCAGCAGCCCAACCGCCCGAGGTGAGCAGTACTTC. Filled out from reference TRBV7-2 and TRBJ2-7, the complete variable domain reads GAGVSQSPSNKVTEKGKDVELRCDPISGHTALYWYRQSLGQGLEFLIYFQGNSAPDKSGLPSDRFSAERTGGSVSTLTIQRTQQEDSAVYLCASSPTARGEQYFGPGTRLTVT.

There are many counts of this clonotype. The rearrangement links TRBV5-1 to TRBJ2-7, with a weak D call TRBD2 (5 bases). The CDR3 is 13 residues long. Trimming pared 2 bases from V and 7 bases from J, leaving 13 bases between. From germline, CDR1 is SGHRS and CDR2 YFSETQ. CDR3: CASSLAGISEQYF. The CDR3 DNA sequence: TGCGCCAGCAGCTTAGCCGGGATTTCTGAGCAGTACTTC.

Of note for this clonotype: This sequence is one base from a far larger clone and is likely a read error. This sequence joins TRBV6-4 and TRBJ1-2; D uncertain. Germline loops: CDR1 MRHNA, CDR2 SNTAGT. The CDR3 extends over 13 amino acids. The CDR3 protein is CAAGQTPRDGYNF. Here the CDR3 DNA reads TGTGCCGCAGGTCAGACGCCTAGAGATGGCTACAACTTC.

At least ten counts were recorded for this clonotype. The genes are TRBV6-1 and TRBJ1-5; no reliable D call. The CDR3 runs 15 residues. Germline CDR1 and CDR2: MNHNS and SASEGT. V was trimmed by 2 bases and J by 7 bases, leaving 15 bases between them. The CDR3 reads CASSEQRAFSQPQHF. For the CDR3, the DNA is TGTGCCAGCAGTGAACAGAGGGCTTTCTCCCAGCCCCAGCATTTT.

This clonotype was seen at least ten times. This sequence joins TRBV6-1 and TRBJ1-1, with 11 positions matching TRBD1. CDR3 size: 16 residues. Germline V CDR1 and CDR2: MNHNS, SASEGT. The V segment lost 5 bases and the J segment 0 bases; nucleotides outside the gene matches: 5. DNA of the CDR3: TGTGCCAGCAGTAAGGGACAGGGGGGCCTGAACACTGAAGCTTTCTTT. Its translation: CASSKGQGGLNTEAFF.

This clonotype was recorded many times. V is TRBV6-1 and J is TRBJ2-7; 7 nucleotides line up with TRBD2. V lost 3 bases to trimming and J lost 3 bases; unmatched junction nucleotides: 11. The CDR3 consists of 16 residues. Per germline, CDR1 MNHNS and CDR2 SASEGT. The CDR3 is CASSDWGGGSIYEQYF. As DNA, the CDR3 is TGTGCCAGCAGTGACTGGGGCGGCGGGAGCATCTACGAGCAGTACTTC.